This TCR beta chain was sequenced in a study of shared clonotypes between healthy human individuals. All donors were Caucasian adults living in Nashville, Tennessee. Replicate PCRs were loaded with roughly 300 ng DNA from unsorted PBMC, some 33,000 T cell genomes. Ten immunoSEQ deep assay plates were used to sequence unsorted PBMC DNA. Profiling relied on immunoSEQ multiplex PCR, and the TCRdb table lists in-frame clones only, not all of them. Of 450,000 to 600,000 clones in the sample, less than 85% were seen once. Study-level points and caveats: Clonotype sharing among donors was thought likely to change with sequencing depth.

V was clipped by 4 bases and J by 0 bases, with 7 bases between them. This CDR3 comprises 14 residues. CDR1 KGHSH and CDR2 LQKENI come from the germline V gene. Concerning this clone: Antigen specificity is unknown.

This receptor was taken from a middle-aged woman in good health. Some clones in this sample may be carry-over from other donors' samples. V usage is TRBV18 and J usage is TRBJ1-5; no clear D gene. Sequencing used PBMCs. Written as DNA, the CDR3 is TGTGCCAGCTCACAGAGTTATAGCAATCAGCCCCAGCATTTT. Its translation: CASSQSYSNQPQHF.